This TCR beta chain originates from a study of shared clonotypes between healthy human individuals. Notes on this clone: Its target is not known.

Findings of the study overall: Clonotype sharing across a handful of donors was observed for roughly 5% of naive CD4 clonotypes.

The germline V gene has CDR1 SNHLY and CDR2 FYNNEI. The CDR3 has 13 amino acids. The V and J ends lost 8 bases and 6 bases respectively, with 13 bases between them. Genomic DNA of every subset was divided equally among multiple immunoSEQ plates. The repertoire was sequenced with immunoSEQ multiplex PCR; TCRdb's copy has only in-frame clones and lacks some. The profile covers about 2,200,000 clones, with just over 90% appearing a single time and roughly 1.8% taken by the ten largest. Naive CD8 cells comprised CD45RO-negative, CCR7-positively selected cells, excluding terminally differentiated effector memory CD45RA+ cells.

Sequencing was carried out using naive CD8+ T cells from PBMCs. The origin of this receptor is a man younger than 35 in good health. Some clones in this sample may be carry-over from other donors' samples. V is TRBV2 and J is TRBJ2-2; D tentatively reads TRBD1 or TRBD2 (5 bases each). As DNA, the CDR3 is TGTGCCAGCCGCAGGGCGGGTGCCGGGGAGCTGTTTTTT. It specifies CASRRAGAGELFF.